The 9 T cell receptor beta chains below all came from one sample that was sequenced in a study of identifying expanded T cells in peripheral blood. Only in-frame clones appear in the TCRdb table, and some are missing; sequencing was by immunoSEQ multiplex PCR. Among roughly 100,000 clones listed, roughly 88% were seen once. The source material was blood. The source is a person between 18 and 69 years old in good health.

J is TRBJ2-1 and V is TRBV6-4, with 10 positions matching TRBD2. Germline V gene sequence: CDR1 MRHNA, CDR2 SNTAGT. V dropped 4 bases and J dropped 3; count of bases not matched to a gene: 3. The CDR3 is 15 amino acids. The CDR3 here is CASSVLAGGYNEQFF. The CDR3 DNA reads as TGTGCCAGCAGTGTATTAGCGGGAGGCTACAATGAGCAGTTCTTC.

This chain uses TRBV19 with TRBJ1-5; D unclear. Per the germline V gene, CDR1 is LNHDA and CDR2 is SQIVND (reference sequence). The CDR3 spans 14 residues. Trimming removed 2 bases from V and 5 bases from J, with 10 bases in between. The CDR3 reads CASSIKGKDQPQHF. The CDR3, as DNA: TGTGCCAGTAGTATAAAAGGGAAAGATCAGCCCCAGCATTTT.

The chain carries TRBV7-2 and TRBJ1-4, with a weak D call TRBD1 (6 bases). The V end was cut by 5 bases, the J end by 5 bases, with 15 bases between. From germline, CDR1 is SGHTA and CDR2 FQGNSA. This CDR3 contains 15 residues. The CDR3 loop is CASSPYGTGNEKLFF. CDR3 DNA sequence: TGTGCCAGCAGCCCTTATGGTACAGGGAATGAAAAACTGTTTTTT.

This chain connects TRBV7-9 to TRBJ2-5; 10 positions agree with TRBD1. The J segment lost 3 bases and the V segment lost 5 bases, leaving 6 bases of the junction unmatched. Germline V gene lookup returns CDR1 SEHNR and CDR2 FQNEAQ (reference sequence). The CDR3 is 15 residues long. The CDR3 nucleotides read TGTGCCAGCAGCCTGGGACAGGGGAGGGAAGAGACCCAGTACTTC. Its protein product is CASSLGQGREETQYF.

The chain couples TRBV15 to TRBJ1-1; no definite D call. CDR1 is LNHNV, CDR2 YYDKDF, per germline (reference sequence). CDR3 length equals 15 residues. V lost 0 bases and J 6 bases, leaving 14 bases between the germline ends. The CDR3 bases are TGTGCCACCAGCAGAGATCCCGATAAAAGCTCTGAAGCTTTCTTT. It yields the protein CATSRDPDKSSEAFF.

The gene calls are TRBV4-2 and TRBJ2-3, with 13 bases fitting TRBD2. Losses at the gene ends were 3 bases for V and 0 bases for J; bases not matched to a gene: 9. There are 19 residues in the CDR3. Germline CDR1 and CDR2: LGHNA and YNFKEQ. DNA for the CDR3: TGTGCCAGCAGCCACAGCCCTAGACTAGCGGGGGGTAGCACAGATACGCAGTATTTT. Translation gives CASSHSPRLAGGSTDTQYF.

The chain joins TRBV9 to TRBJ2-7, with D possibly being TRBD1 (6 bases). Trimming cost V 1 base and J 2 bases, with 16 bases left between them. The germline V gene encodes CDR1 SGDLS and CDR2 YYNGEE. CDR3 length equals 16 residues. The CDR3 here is CASSVYGRGAPYEQYF. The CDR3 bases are TGTGCCAGCAGCGTATACGGCAGGGGAGCTCCCTACGAGCAGTACTTC.

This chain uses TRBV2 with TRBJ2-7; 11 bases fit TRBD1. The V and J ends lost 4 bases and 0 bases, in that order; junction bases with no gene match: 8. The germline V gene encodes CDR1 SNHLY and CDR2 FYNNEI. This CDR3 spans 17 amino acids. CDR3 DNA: TGTGCCAGCAGTGCGGGACAGGGGGGCATTCGCTCCTACGAGCAGTACTTC. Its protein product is CASSAGQGGIRSYEQYF.

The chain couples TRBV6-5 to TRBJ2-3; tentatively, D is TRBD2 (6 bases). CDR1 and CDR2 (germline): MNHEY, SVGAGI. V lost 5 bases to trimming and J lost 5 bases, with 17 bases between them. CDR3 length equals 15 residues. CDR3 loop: CASSKRAGGGDTQYF. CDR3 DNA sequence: TGTGCCAGCAGTAAGCGGGCCGGAGGTGGAGATACGCAGTATTTT.